This T cell receptor (beta chain) was observed in a study of CD8+ T cells in alopecia areata. On the study more broadly: Treated patients received oral tofacitinib, 5 to 10 mg twice daily. Findings and caveats of the study: In blood and scalp, many expanded lesional clones persisted during tofacitinib. It was lesional scalp, especially alopecia totalis/universalis, that showed higher clonality than normal scalp.

Extracted RNA was reverse transcribed into cDNA, the sequencing template. The data were produced by immunoSEQ multiplex PCR, yet TCRdb's version contains in-frame clones alone and is incomplete. The sample has 150,000 to 200,000 clones, roughly 60% seen once. Germline CDR1 reads MNHNY; CDR2 reads SVGAGI (reference sequence). V lost 7 bases and J lost 5, with 23 bases in between. The CDR3 totals 16 residues. Treatment noted: oral pan-JAK inhibitor, 5-10 mg twice daily. Both CD4+ and CD8+ T cells were separated by sorting PBMCs. Details on this clone: As yet, its antigen is unknown.

The receptor comes from a human donor with alopecia areata. The material sequenced was CD4+ T cells sorted from blood, taken at roughly week 49, from a patient treated with tofacitinib. V is TRBV6-6 and J is TRBJ1-2; D remains unclear. Here the CDR3 reads CASTTSSGSSGYGYTF. CDR3 nucleotides: TGTGCCAGCACTACGTCCTCGGGGAGCAGTGGATATGGCTACACCTTC.